This T cell receptor beta chain was retrieved from a study of T cell clusters in autoimmune cytopenias. Roughly 38,000 genome equivalents of blood DNA were amplified for TRB. In regard to this clonotype: Its specificity is not known.

The CDR3 covers 13 residues. One tube held mixed TRB-A and TRB-B primer pools for touch-down PCR. One entry per CDR3 protein, without DNA, is what TCRdb gives after re-calling the multiplex PCR reads. Across several thousand distinct CDR3 sequences, the top ten clones capture around 7.5% of the sample. Notes on the study in general: Clustering suggested that physiological T cell clusters were missing in primary autoimmune cytopenia patients. TRB repertoire shifts in secondary cytopenia and chronic lymphocytic leukemia mostly reflected lymphoma, not autoimmunity.

These data are also associated with another study on T cell repertoires in aging, cancer and after chemotherapy. From that paper: Loss of evenness, beyond lost richness, contributed to age-related TCR diversity decline in cancer patients.

This TCR was sampled from a human donor in good health. The genes are TRBV12-3 or TRBV12-4 and TRBJ2-2; TCRdb designates TRBD2, a call that cannot be tested without DNA. The sequenced sample consisted of peripheral blood. The chain's CDR3 is CASRLDGHGELFF.